Presented here are 10 T cell receptor beta chains from one specimen sequenced in a study of shared clonotypes between healthy human individuals. CD45RO-negative, CCR7-positively selected cells formed the naive CD8 fraction, excluding terminally differentiated effector memory CD45RA+ cells. Sequenced by immunoSEQ multiplex PCR; TCRdb stores in-frame clones only, minus some. The sample has around 1.9 million clones; around 93% are singletons. Material: naive CD8+ T cells from PBMCs. The receptor source for this set is a man aged 18 to 30 in good health. Some clones in this sample may be carry-over from other donors' samples.

This chain joins TRBV15 and TRBJ2-7; D remains ambiguous. CDR1 and CDR2 from the germline V gene are LNHNV and YYDKDF (reference sequence). The CDR3 runs to 14 residues. V was clipped by 6 bases and J by 0 bases, with 12 bases between them. The CDR3 loop is CATRPEWGSYEQYF. CDR3 sequence (DNA): TGTGCCACCAGGCCCGAATGGGGCTCCTACGAGCAGTACTTC.

The rearrangement uses TRBV28 and TRBJ2-7; TRBD1 agrees at 9 bases. V dropped 7 bases and J dropped 5; count of bases not matched to a gene: 12. In germline, CDR1 is MDHEN, CDR2 SYDVKM. CDR3 length: 15 amino acids. The CDR3 protein is CASTLQGAWRDEQYF. The CDR3 DNA reads as TGTGCCAGCACCCTACAGGGGGCATGGAGGGACGAGCAGTACTTC.

The chain links TRBV27 to TRBJ1-1, with a weak D call TRBD1 (6 bases). V was shortened by 4 bases and J by 1 base, with 7 bases between the two germline ends. The CDR3 loop spans 13 amino acids. Germline V lookup: CDR1 MNHEY, CDR2 SMNVEV (reference sequence). DNA of the CDR3: TGTGCCAGCAGTTGGGGGCGGAACACTGAAGCTTTCTTT. The encoded protein is CASSWGRNTEAFF.

The sample holds one count of this clone. The gene calls are TRBV19 and TRBJ2-1, with 10 bases fitting TRBD2. The germline V gene encodes CDR1 LNHDA and CDR2 SQIVND (reference sequence). This CDR3 is 14 amino acids long. V dropped 6 bases and J dropped 4; count of bases not matched to a gene: 3. This chain's CDR3 is CASRTGLAYNEQFF. The CDR3 DNA reads as TGTGCCAGTAGAACGGGACTAGCGTACAATGAGCAGTTCTTC.

V is TRBV2 and J is TRBJ2-7; no definite D call. Germline CDR1 is SNHLY and CDR2 is FYNNEI. The CDR3 has 15 amino acids. Trimming took 0 bases from V and 1 from J, leaving 10 bases between them. This chain's CDR3 is CASSEAAALSYEQYF. The CDR3 bases are TGTGCCAGCAGTGAAGCGGCGGCCCTATCCTACGAGCAGTACTTC.

The rearrangement joins TRBV6-1 to TRBJ2-3; no clear D gene. Germline V gene sequence: CDR1 MNHNS, CDR2 SASEGT. Between the trimmed V and J ends, which lost 2 bases and 3 bases, there was a span of 12 bases. This CDR3 is built from 15 residues. CDR3 sequence: CASSEKWEVTDTQYF. CDR3 bases: TGTGCCAGCAGTGAAAAGTGGGAAGTGACAGATACGCAGTATTTT.

The V gene is TRBV11-2, the J gene TRBJ2-1; 8 bases are a match to TRBD2. The V and J ends lost 1 base and 12 bases, in that order; junction bases with no gene match: 14. The CDR3 is made up of 16 amino acids. Germline values: CDR1 SGHAT, CDR2 FQNNGV. The CDR3 sequence: CASSLVTGGPGGGQFF. CDR3 nucleotide sequence: TGTGCCAGCAGCTTAGTGACGGGAGGGCCGGGAGGTGGGCAGTTCTTC.

The chain employs TRBV5-6 and TRBJ2-1; no reliable D call. This CDR3 region has 15 residues. The germline gives CDR1 SGHDT, CDR2 YYEEEE. V dropped 4 bases and J dropped 0 bases, with 11 bases sitting between them. CDR3 protein: CASSPWPSSYNEQFF. Written as DNA, the CDR3 is TGTGCCAGCAGCCCTTGGCCGAGCTCCTACAATGAGCAGTTCTTC. The full variable domain, in which reference TRBV5-6 and TRBJ2-1 provide the parts outside the CDR3, is DAGVTQSPTHLIKTRGQQVTLRCSPKSGHDTVSWYQQALGQGPQFIFQYYEEEERQRGNFPDRFSGHQFPNYSSELNVNALLLGDSALYLCASSPWPSSYNEQFFGPGTRLTVL.

This chain connects TRBV2 to TRBJ2-7, with D perhaps TRBD1 (5 bases). V dropped 2 bases and J dropped 4 bases, with 15 bases sitting between them. Germline values: CDR1 SNHLY, CDR2 FYNNEI. CDR3 length equals 15 residues. CDR3 protein: CASSELTGTSYEQYF. CDR3 bases: TGTGCCAGCAGTGAACTAACAGGTACTTCTTACGAGCAGTACTTC.

This clone was observed once. The V gene is TRBV11-2, the J gene TRBJ2-2; D is tentatively TRBD1 or TRBD2 (5 bases each). This CDR3 region has 16 residues. Trimming shortened V by 1 base and J by 1 base, and 10 bases separated the two germline ends. Germline CDR1 reads SGHAT; CDR2 reads FQNNGV. CDR3 region: CASSLVGDWNTGELFF. The CDR3 DNA is TGTGCCAGCAGCTTAGTGGGGGATTGGAACACCGGGGAGCTGTTTTTT.